This TCR beta chain was sequenced during a study of blood T cell repertoires in COVID-19. At the level of the study: From T cells, B-cell-depleted T cells, or PBMCs came the material, which was cDNA or gDNA.

Clones were read by immunoSEQ multiplex PCR, and TCRdb kept only the in-frame ones, dropping some. Altogether roughly 200,000 clones are present, roughly 80% being singletons, with the ten largest covering around 11%. Germline lookup yields CDR1 LNHNV and CDR2 YYDKDF (reference sequence). The length of the CDR3 is 16 residues. V gave up 5 bases and J gave up 1 base; unmatched junction bases: 10. The specimen sequenced was PBMCs or T cells enriched from blood (not recorded which). The chain combines TRBV15 with TRBJ2-7; 8 bases fit TRBD1. This clonotype was sampled from a man between 40 and 49 years old who had recovered from COVID-19. This CDR3 is CATSPDRGSLSYEQYF. For the CDR3, the DNA is TGTGCCACCAGCCCTGACAGGGGATCGCTTTCCTACGAGCAGTACTTC.